The present T cell receptor (beta chain) was sequenced within a study of shared clonotypes between healthy human individuals. Sequencing was performed with immunoSEQ multiplex PCR; in TCRdb, only in-frame clones are kept and a portion is missing. The sample gives 2,500,000 or so clones, 90% to 95% of which show up once; approximately 0.35% is in the top ten. The CDR3 runs 13 residues. V was trimmed by 6 bases and J by 8 bases, leaving 13 bases between them. Germline V lookup: CDR1 KGHSH, CDR2 LQKENI. This chain connects TRBV18 to TRBJ1-4; tentatively, D is TRBD1 (5 bases). Sample: naive CD4+ T cells from PBMCs. Subset described: CD45RA+ positively selected. The TCR comes from a man between 18 and 29 years old in good health. Some clones in this sample may be carry-over from other donors' samples. The CDR3: CASSRGEEEKLFF. The CDR3 bases are TGTGCCAGCTCCCGGGGGGAGGAAGAAAAACTGTTTTTT.